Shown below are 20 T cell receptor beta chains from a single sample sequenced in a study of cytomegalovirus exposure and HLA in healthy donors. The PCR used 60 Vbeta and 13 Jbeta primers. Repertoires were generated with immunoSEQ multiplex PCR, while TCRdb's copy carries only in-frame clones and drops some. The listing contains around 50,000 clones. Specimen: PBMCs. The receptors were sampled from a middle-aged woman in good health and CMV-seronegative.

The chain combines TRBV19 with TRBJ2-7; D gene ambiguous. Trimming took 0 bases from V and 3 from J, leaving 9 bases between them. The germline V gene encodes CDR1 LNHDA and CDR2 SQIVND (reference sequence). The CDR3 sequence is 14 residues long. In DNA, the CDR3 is TGTGCCAGTAGTATAGATGGCCTAGTCTACGAGCAGTACTTC. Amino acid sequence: CASSIDGLVYEQYF.

The CDR3 bases are TGTGCCACGCTACTACTGGGAGATACGCAGTATTTT. It is translated as CATLLLGDTQYF. The V gene is TRBV6-1, the J gene TRBJ2-3; D unclear. V was pared by 10 bases and J by 5 bases, with 13 bases between. Germline values: CDR1 MNHNS, CDR2 SASEGT. This CDR3 has 12 residues.

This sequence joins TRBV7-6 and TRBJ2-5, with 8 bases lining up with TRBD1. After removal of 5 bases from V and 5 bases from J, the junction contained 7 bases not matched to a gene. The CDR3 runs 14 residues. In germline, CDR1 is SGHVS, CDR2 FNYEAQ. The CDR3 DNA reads TGTGCCAGCAGCCCGACAGGGGCGGGGGAGACCCAGTACTTC. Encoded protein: CASSPTGAGETQYF. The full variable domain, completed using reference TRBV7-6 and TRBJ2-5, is GAGVSQSPRYKVTKRGQDVALRCDPISGHVSLYWYRQALGQGPEFLTYFNYEAQQDKSGLPNDRFSAERPEGSISTLTIQRTEQRDSAMYRCASSPTGAGETQYFGPGTRLLVL.

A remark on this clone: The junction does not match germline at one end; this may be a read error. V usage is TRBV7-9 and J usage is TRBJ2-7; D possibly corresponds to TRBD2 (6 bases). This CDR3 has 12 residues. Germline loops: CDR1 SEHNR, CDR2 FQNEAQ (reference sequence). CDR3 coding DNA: TGTGCCAGCAGCTTAGCGGGGGAGGATTCTAACTTC. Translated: CASSLAGEDSNF. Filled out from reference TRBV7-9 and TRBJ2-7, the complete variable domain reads DTGVSQNPRHKITKRGQNVTFRCDPISEHNRLYWYRQTLGQGPEFLTYFQNEAQLEKSRLLSDRFSAERPKGSFSTLEIQRTEQGDSAMYLCASSLAGEDSNFGPGTRLTVT.

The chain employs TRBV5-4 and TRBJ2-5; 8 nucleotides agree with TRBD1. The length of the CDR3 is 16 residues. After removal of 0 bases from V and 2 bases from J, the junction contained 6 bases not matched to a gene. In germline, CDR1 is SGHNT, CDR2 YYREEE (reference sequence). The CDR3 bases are TGTGCCAGCAGCTTGGAGGGGACAGGCGAACAAGAGACCCAGTACTTC. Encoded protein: CASSLEGTGEQETQYF. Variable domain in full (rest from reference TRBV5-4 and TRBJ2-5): ETGVTQSPTHLIKTRGQQVTLRCSSQSGHNTVSWYQQALGQGPQFIFQYYREEENGRGNFPPRFSGLQFPNYSSELNVNALELDDSALYLCASSLEGTGEQETQYFGPGTRLLVL.

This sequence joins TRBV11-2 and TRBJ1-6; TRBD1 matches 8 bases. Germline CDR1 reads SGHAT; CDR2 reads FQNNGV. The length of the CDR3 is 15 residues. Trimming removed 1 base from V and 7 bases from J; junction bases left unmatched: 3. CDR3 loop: CASSLGTGTNSPLHF. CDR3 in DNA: TGTGCCAGCAGCTTAGGGACAGGGACGAATTCACCCCTCCACTTT. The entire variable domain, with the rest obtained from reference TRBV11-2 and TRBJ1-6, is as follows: EAGVAQSPRYKIIEKRQSVAFWCNPISGHATLYWYQQILGQGPKLLIQFQNNGVVDDSQLPKDRFSAERLKGVDSTLKIQPAKLEDSAVYLCASSLGTGTNSPLHFGNGTRLTVT.

The CDR3 DNA follows: TGCGCCAGCAGCCAAGGCCCGGGACTAGCGGACTTAGAGCAGTTCTTC. Translated, it gives CASSQGPGLADLEQFF. The chain recombines TRBV4-1 with TRBJ2-1; TRBD2 aligns across 11 bases. Looked up from germline, CDR1 is MGHRA and CDR2 is YSYEKL. V lost 1 base, J lost 10 bases, and 9 bases stayed unmatched. The length of the CDR3 is 16 residues.

CDR3 DNA sequence: TGTGCCAGCAGCAGAGACAGGGAAACCTACGAGCAGTACTTC. Translating gives CASSRDRETYEQYF. The chain uses TRBV5-6 and TRBJ2-7, with 7 bases that match TRBD1. The V segment lost 4 bases and the J segment 2 bases; nucleotides outside the gene matches: 6. This CDR3 has 14 residues. Germline CDR1 and CDR2: SGHDT and YYEEEE.

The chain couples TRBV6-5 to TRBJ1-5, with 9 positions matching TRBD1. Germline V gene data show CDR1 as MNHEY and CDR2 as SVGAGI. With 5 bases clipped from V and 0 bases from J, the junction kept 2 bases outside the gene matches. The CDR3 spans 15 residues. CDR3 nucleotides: TGTGCCAGCAGTCGGACAGGGGATAGCAATCAGCCCCAGCATTTT. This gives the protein CASSRTGDSNQPQHF.

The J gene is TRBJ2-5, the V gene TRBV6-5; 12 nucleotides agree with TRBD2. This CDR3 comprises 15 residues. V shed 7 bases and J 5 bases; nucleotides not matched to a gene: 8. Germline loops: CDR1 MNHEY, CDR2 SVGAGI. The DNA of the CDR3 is TGTGCCAGCAAACGCCTAGCGGGAGGGCCGGAGACCCAGTACTTC. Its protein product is CASKRLAGGPETQYF.

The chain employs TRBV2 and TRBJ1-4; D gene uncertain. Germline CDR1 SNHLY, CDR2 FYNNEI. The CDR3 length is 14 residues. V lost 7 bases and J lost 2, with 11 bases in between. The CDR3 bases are TGTGCCAGCATGAGGACTGAGACTAATGAAAAACTGTTTTTT. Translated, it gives CASMRTETNEKLFF.

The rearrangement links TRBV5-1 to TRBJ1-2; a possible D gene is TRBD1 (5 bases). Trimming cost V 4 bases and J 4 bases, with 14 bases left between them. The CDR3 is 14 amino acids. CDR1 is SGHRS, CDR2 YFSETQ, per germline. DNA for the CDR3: TGCGCCAGCAGCACACTCAGGGAGGGCTATGGCTACACCTTC. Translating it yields CASSTLREGYGYTF.

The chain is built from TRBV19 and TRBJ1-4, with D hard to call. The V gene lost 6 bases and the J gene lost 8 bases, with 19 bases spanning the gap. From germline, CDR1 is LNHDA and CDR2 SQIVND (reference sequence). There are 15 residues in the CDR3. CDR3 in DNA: TGTGCCAGTAGCGTCCCGGGGTATGCGAGGGAAAAACTGTTTTTT. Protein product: CASSVPGYAREKLFF.

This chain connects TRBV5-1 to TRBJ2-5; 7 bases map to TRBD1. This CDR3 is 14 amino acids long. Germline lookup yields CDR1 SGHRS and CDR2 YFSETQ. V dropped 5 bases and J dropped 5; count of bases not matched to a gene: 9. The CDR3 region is CASSTGAAGETQYF. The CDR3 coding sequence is TGCGCCAGCAGTACAGGGGCCGCCGGGGAGACCCAGTACTTC.

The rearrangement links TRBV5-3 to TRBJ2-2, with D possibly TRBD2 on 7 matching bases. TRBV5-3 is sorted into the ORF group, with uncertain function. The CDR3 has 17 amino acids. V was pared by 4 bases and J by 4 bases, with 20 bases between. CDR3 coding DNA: TGTGCCAGAAGCCGGGATGGGGGGGGCATGGGCACCGGGGAGCTGTTTTTT. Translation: CARSRDGGGMGTGELFF.

The chain's CDR3 is CSVEEGKDSPLHF. The CDR3 DNA reads as TGCAGCGTTGAGGAGGGGAAGGATTCACCCCTCCACTTT. The chain has TRBV29-1 and TRBJ1-6, with D maybe TRBD1 (5 bases). V was pared by 3 bases and J by 8 bases, with 11 bases between. CDR3 length: 13 residues. Germline V gene data show CDR1 as SQVTM and CDR2 as ANQGSEA.

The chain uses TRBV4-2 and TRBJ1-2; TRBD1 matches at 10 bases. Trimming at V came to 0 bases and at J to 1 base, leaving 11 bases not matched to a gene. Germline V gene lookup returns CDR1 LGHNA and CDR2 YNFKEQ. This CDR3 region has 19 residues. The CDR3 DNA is TGTGCCAGCAGCCAAGATAGAATGGGACAGGGGACCCTTAACTATGGCTACACCTTC. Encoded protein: CASSQDRMGQGTLNYGYTF.

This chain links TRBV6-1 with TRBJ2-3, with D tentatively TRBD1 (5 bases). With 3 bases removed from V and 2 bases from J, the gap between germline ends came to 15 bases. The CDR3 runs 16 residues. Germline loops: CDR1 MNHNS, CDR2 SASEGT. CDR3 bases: TGTGCCAGCAGTGATAATTTGCAGGGATACACAGATACGCAGTATTTT. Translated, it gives CASSDNLQGYTDTQYF.

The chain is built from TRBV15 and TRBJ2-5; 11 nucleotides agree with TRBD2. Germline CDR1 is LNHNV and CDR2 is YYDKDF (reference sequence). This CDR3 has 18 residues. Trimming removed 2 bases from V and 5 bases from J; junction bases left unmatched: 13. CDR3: CATSRIPPIAGGGETQYF. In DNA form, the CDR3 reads TGTGCCACCAGCAGAATCCCCCCGATAGCGGGAGGGGGGGAGACCCAGTACTTC.

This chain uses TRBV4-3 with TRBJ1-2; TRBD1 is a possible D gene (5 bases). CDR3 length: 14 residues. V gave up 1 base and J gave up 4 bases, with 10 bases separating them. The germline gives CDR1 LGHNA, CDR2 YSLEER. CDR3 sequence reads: CASSQVQGFYGYTF. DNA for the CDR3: TGCGCCAGCAGCCAAGTGCAGGGTTTCTATGGCTACACCTTC.